Shown below are 31 T cell receptor beta chains from a single sample sequenced in a study of blood T cells in healthy people across ages. The use of a sample-barcoded 5' primer and a J-beta primer mix characterized a second PCR of about 7 to 12 cycles. TCRdb re-called the 5' RACE reads through MiXCR, storing one row per CDR3 protein. The sample lists around 870,000 distinct CDR3 sequences, 29% occurring once. The source material was blood. These receptors came from a woman of 80 years or more in good health.

This clonotype has ten or more counts. The V call is TRBV6-2 or TRBV6-3, the J call TRBJ1-2; unclear D gene. Germline V gene lookup returns CDR1 MNHEY and CDR2 SVGEGT. V was trimmed by 2 bases and J by 4 bases, leaving 5 bases between them. This CDR3 comprises 12 residues. The CDR3 sequence: CASSYQIYGYTF. CDR3 nucleotide sequence: TGTGCCAGCAGTTACCAGATCTATGGCTACACCTTC.

Worth noting for this clonotype: Being one base from a much bigger clone, this may be a read error. V usage is TRBV28 and J usage is TRBJ2-1; D remains unclear. This CDR3 is built from 15 residues. Germline loops: CDR1 MDHEN, CDR2 SYDVKM. The ends were cut back, 6 bases at V and 7 bases at J, with 19 bases in the middle. In nucleotides, the CDR3 is TGTGCCAGCAGCGGAGAGTGGCTGCTTGGGAATGAGCAGTTCTTC. Encoded protein: CASSGEWLLGNEQFF.

This clonotype was counted only a few times. V is TRBV7-2 and J is TRBJ1-2; 7 bases fit TRBD1. Germline CDR1 reads SGHTA; CDR2 reads FQGNSA. V lost 5 bases to trimming and J lost 2 bases; unmatched junction nucleotides: 5. The CDR3 extends over 14 amino acids. The CDR3 region is CASSGPGQNYGYTF. CDR3 DNA: TGTGCCAGCAGCGGGCCGGGACAGAACTATGGCTACACCTTC. Full variable domain (outside the CDR3, taken from reference TRBV7-2 and TRBJ1-2): GAGVSQSPSNKVTEKGKDVELRCDPISGHTALYWYRQSLGQGLEFLIYFQGNSAPDKSGLPSDRFSAERTGGSVSTLTIQRTQQEDSAVYLCASSGPGQNYGYTFGSGTRLTVV.

This clonotype has a handful of counts. A read error may explain this, as a much larger clone is one base away. The CDR3 sequence: CASSLAWGDYEQFF. Here the CDR3 DNA reads TGTGCCAGCAGCTTAGCTTGGGGCGACTACGAGCAGTTCTTC. This sequence joins TRBV7-9 and TRBJ2-1, with D perhaps matching TRBD1 or TRBD2 (5 bases each). Trimming stripped 0 bases from V and 10 bases from J, with 13 bases between. The CDR3 loop spans 14 amino acids. Germline V lookup: CDR1 SEHNR, CDR2 FQNEAQ (reference sequence).

V gene TRBV7-9 combines with J gene TRBJ1-4; D is undetermined. This CDR3 is built from 15 residues. Trimming took 0 bases from V and 4 from J, leaving 9 bases between them. CDR1 and CDR2 from the germline V gene are SEHNR and FQNEAQ (reference sequence). The CDR3 DNA reads as TGTGCCAGCAGCTTAGCCGGGGTGTATAATGAAAAACTGTTTTTT. It yields the protein CASSLAGVYNEKLFF.

The chain combines TRBV6-2 or TRBV6-3 with TRBJ2-7; 7 bases are a match to TRBD1. V lost 5 bases to trimming and J lost 6 bases; unmatched junction nucleotides: 7. This CDR3 spans 13 amino acids. CDR1 and CDR2 from the germline V gene are MNHEY and SVGEGT. In DNA form, the CDR3 reads TGTGCCAGCAGTGACTGGACAGGAATCGAGCAGTACTTC. Translated: CASSDWTGIEQYF.

A remark on this clonotype: A read error may explain this, as a much larger clone is one base away. The chain links TRBV7-2 to TRBJ2-7, with 7 bases that match TRBD1. Losses at the gene ends were 5 bases for V and 0 bases for J; bases not matched to a gene: 10. Looked up from germline, CDR1 is SGHTA and CDR2 is FQGNSA. The CDR3 covers 16 residues. For the CDR3, the DNA is TGTGCCAGCAGCCCCAGGGACAGCTGTAGCTCCTACGAGCAGTACTTC. Protein: CASSPRDSCSSYEQYF.

This clonotype occurred a few times. One end of the junction varies from germline; a read error may be responsible. The V and J genes are TRBV5-5 and TRBJ2-6; TRBD1 might be the D (6 bases). Looked up from germline, CDR1 is SGHKS and CDR2 is YYEKEE (reference sequence). This CDR3 contains 16 residues. CDR3 loop: CAGSTRTVSGADVLTF. CDR3 DNA sequence: TGTGCCGGCAGCACGCGGACAGTTTCTGGGGCCGACGTCCTGACTTTC.

The V call is TRBV28, the J call TRBJ2-4; 8 bases align to TRBD1. J lost 10 bases, V lost 7 bases, and 15 bases had no gene match. CDR1 and CDR2 from the germline V gene are MDHEN and SYDVKM. The CDR3 extends over 15 amino acids. The CDR3 spells CASISSQGAGSIQYF. DNA for the CDR3: TGTGCCAGCATTTCTTCTCAGGGGGCAGGGAGTATTCAGTACTTC.

The chain links TRBV6-5 to TRBJ2-1; D is perhaps TRBD2 (6 bases). CDR1 is MNHEY, CDR2 SVGAGI, per germline. The length of the CDR3 is 15 residues. V lost 2 bases, J lost 13 bases, and 21 bases lay in between. The DNA for the CDR3 is TGTGCCAGCAGTTACCACGGCGCGGGGCAAGAGACCCAGTTCTTC. Its translation is CASSYHGAGQETQFF.

This clonotype was recorded a few times. The CDR3 reads CASSTTRGWTEAFF. For the CDR3, the DNA is TGCGCCAGCAGCACCACCCGGGGTTGGACTGAAGCTTTCTTT. J is TRBJ1-1 and V is TRBV5-1; D is unclear. Trimming stripped 4 bases from V and 5 bases from J, with 15 bases between. The CDR3 spans 14 residues. Germline V lookup: CDR1 SGHRS, CDR2 YFSETQ. Together with reference TRBV5-1 and TRBJ1-1, the CDR3 gives the full variable domain: KAGVTQTPRYLIKTRGQQVTLSCSPISGHRSVSWYQQTPGQGLQFLFEYFSETQRNKGNFPGRFSGRQFSNSRSEMNVSTLELGDSALYLCASSTTRGWTEAFFGQGTRLTVV.

This chain connects TRBV3-1 to TRBJ1-1; D remains unclear. V gave up 0 bases and J gave up 10 bases, with 12 bases separating them. Germline assignment: CDR1 LGHDT and CDR2 YNNKEL (reference sequence). The CDR3 runs to 13 residues. The CDR3 nucleotides read TGTGCCAGCAGCCAAGATAGAGGGTCTGGAGCTTTCTTT. Its protein is CASSQDRGSGAFF.

The table lists this clonotype with many counts. The genes are TRBV5-1 and TRBJ2-1; 9 positions agree with TRBD1. CDR1 and CDR2 (germline): SGHRS, YFSETQ. The V segment lost 4 bases and the J segment 5 bases; nucleotides outside the gene matches: 10. The CDR3 covers 16 residues. CDR3 sequence reads: CASSTGTGPPDNEQFF. The CDR3 DNA is TGCGCCAGCAGCACCGGGACAGGGCCGCCGGACAATGAGCAGTTCTTC.

A remark on this clonotype: This may come from a read error, since a much larger clone is one base off. The missing conserved phenylalanine or tryptophan at the end of this CDR3 makes a read error likely. DNA of the CDR3: TGTGCCAGCAGCTTATTGTCGGGGTATGGCTACACCGTC. Protein: CASSLLSGYGYTV. The J gene is TRBJ1-2, the V gene TRBV7-9; D gene uncertain. This CDR3 is built from 13 residues. V was clipped by 2 bases and J by 5 bases, with 9 bases between them. Germline values: CDR1 SEHNR, CDR2 FQNEAQ (reference sequence).

This chain connects TRBV28 to TRBJ2-1, with a possible D match to TRBD2 (7 bases). V lost 6 bases, J lost 1 base, and 31 bases lay in between. CDR1 is MDHEN, CDR2 SYDVKM, per germline. This CDR3 region has 21 residues. The CDR3 region is CASSPTPGSRGQRGSYNEQFF. CDR3 nucleotide sequence: TGTGCCAGCAGCCCAACACCGGGATCCAGGGGTCAGCGGGGATCCTACAATGAGCAGTTCTTC.

J is TRBJ2-1 and V is TRBV7-8; 10 positions match TRBD2. J gave up 8 bases and V 6 bases, and 16 bases lay outside the gene matches. CDR1 is SGHVS and CDR2 is FQNEAQ in the germline V gene. The CDR3 totals 17 residues. Written as DNA, the CDR3 is TGTGCCAGCAGTACCACTGAGGGACTAGCGATGTTCGATGAGCAGTTCTTC. It encodes CASSTTEGLAMFDEQFF.

The chain employs TRBV20-1 and TRBJ1-1; 10 bases are shared with TRBD1. CDR1 and CDR2 (germline): DFQATT, SNEGSKA (reference sequence). The CDR3 sequence is 11 residues long. With V trimmed by 5 bases and J by 10 bases, 4 bases remained unmatched. The CDR3: CSARQGAGAFF. CDR3 bases: TGCAGTGCTCGACAGGGGGCAGGAGCTTTCTTT.

The table lists this clonotype with a few counts. The rearrangement uses TRBV2 and TRBJ1-4; D not certain. This CDR3 has 14 residues. Germline CDR1 and CDR2: SNHLY and FYNNEI. Trimming removed 6 bases at V and 8 bases at J, with 16 bases between. DNA of the CDR3: TGTGCCAGCAGGACGGGAAGCATAATCGAAAAACTGTTTTTT. Translating gives CASRTGSIIEKLFF.

There are a few counts of this clonotype. CDR3 in DNA: TGTGCCAGCAGCCAAATCTGGGGTCACTACACCTTC. Its translation: CASSQIWGHYTF. This chain uses TRBV14 with TRBJ1-2; D remains ambiguous. The CDR3 runs to 12 residues. The germline V gene encodes CDR1 SGHDN and CDR2 FVKESK. Trimming stripped 2 bases from V and 10 bases from J, with 11 bases between.

Worth noting for this clonotype: A much larger clone lies one base from this, so it may be a read error. The chain carries TRBV20-1 and TRBJ2-3; D gene ambiguous. In germline, CDR1 is DFQATT, CDR2 SNEGSKA (reference sequence). CDR3 size: 14 residues. CDR3 in DNA: TGCGGTGCTAGGGCCGTGAGAAACACAGATACGCAGTATTTT. Amino acid sequence: CGARAVRNTDTQYF.

The chain links TRBV7-3 to TRBJ2-3, with D perhaps matching TRBD1 (6 bases). V lost 5 bases to trimming and J lost 0 bases, with 12 bases between them. CDR3 length: 15 amino acids. Germline assignment: CDR1 SGHTA and CDR2 FQGTGA. CDR3 DNA: TGTGCCAGCAGCCCGGGACATACTAGCACAGATACGCAGTATTTT. Encoded protein: CASSPGHTSTDTQYF.

The chain is built from TRBV5-1 and TRBJ2-2; no reliable D call. Deletions cut 4 bases from V and 0 bases from J, with 19 bases between. Germline CDR1 and CDR2: SGHRS and YFSETQ. This CDR3 contains 18 residues. Written as DNA, the CDR3 is TGCGCCAGCAGCCTCTCATCTAAGGGATTCTCGAACACCGGGGAGCTGTTTTTT. Its protein is CASSLSSKGFSNTGELFF.

V and J are TRBV29-1 and TRBJ2-1, with D hard to call. The V end was cut by 5 bases, the J end by 5 bases, with 19 bases between. This CDR3 contains 15 residues. Per the germline V gene, CDR1 is SQVTM and CDR2 is ANQGSEA. The CDR3 protein is CSVFPGPYPHNEQFF. As DNA, the CDR3 is TGCAGCGTTTTCCCGGGTCCTTACCCTCACAATGAGCAGTTCTTC.

This clonotype was picked up a small number of times. The rearrangement uses TRBV5-1 and TRBJ1-1; D might be TRBD1 (5 bases). V was cut by 4 bases and J by 0 bases, with 13 bases left in between. The CDR3 is 15 residues long. The germline gives CDR1 SGHRS, CDR2 YFSETQ. The CDR3 region is CASSPVGAMNTEAFF. The CDR3 DNA follows: TGCGCCAGCAGCCCAGTAGGGGCCATGAACACTGAAGCTTTCTTT. Drawing the rest from reference TRBV5-1 and TRBJ1-1, the complete variable domain is KAGVTQTPRYLIKTRGQQVTLSCSPISGHRSVSWYQQTPGQGLQFLFEYFSETQRNKGNFPGRFSGRQFSNSRSEMNVSTLELGDSALYLCASSPVGAMNTEAFFGQGTRLTVV.

This clonotype turned up a few times. J is TRBJ1-5 and V is TRBV18, with D possibly matching TRBD1 (6 bases). Trimming stripped 1 base from V and 4 bases from J, with 17 bases between. The germline V gene encodes CDR1 KGHSH and CDR2 LQKENI. This CDR3 region has 17 residues. The CDR3 loop reads CASSPLPPQGVNQPQHF. CDR3 coding DNA: TGTGCCAGCTCACCACTCCCCCCACAGGGAGTGAATCAGCCCCAGCATTTT. Full variable domain (remainder filled in from reference TRBV18 and TRBJ1-5): NAGVMQNPRHLVRRRGQEARLRCSPMKGHSHVYWYRQLPEEGLKFMVYLQKENIIDESGMPKERFSAEFPKEGPSILRIQQVVRGDSAAYFCASSPLPPQGVNQPQHFGDGTRLSIL.

This clonotype has at least ten counts. The chain links TRBV7-2 to TRBJ2-3, with 9 bases fitting TRBD2. Germline trimming cut 2 bases from V and 2 bases from J; bases unmatched to any gene: 11. This CDR3 is 18 amino acids long. Germline CDR1 SGHTA, CDR2 FQGNSA. The CDR3: CASSLLLAGQQITDTQYF. The CDR3 bases are TGTGCCAGCAGCTTACTCCTAGCGGGGCAACAAATCACAGATACGCAGTATTTT.

This clonotype was recorded at least ten times. The chain uses TRBV20-1 and TRBJ1-4, with a possible D match to TRBD1 (6 bases). The V and J ends lost 5 bases and 11 bases respectively, with 12 bases between them. Germline V gives CDR1 DFQATT, CDR2 SNEGSKA (reference sequence). This CDR3 region has 11 residues. The chain's CDR3 is CSAPLDSKLFF. CDR3 nucleotides: TGCAGTGCTCCGTTGGACAGTAAACTGTTTTTT.

Comment on this clonotype: The junction does not match germline at one end; this may be a read error. The gene calls are TRBV7-8 and TRBJ2-2; no definite D call. CDR1 SGHVS and CDR2 FQNEAQ come from the germline V gene. The CDR3 runs to 15 residues. CDR3 sequence: CAGSSNSGRTGELFF. The CDR3 nucleotides are TGTGCCGGCAGCTCAAATTCAGGCCGAACCGGGGAGCTGTTTTTT.

At least ten counts were recorded for this clonotype. The chain links TRBV7-2 to TRBJ2-5; 12 nucleotides align to TRBD2. CDR3 length equals 18 residues. Germline assignment: CDR1 SGHTA and CDR2 FQGNSA. Losses at the gene ends were 2 bases for V and 4 bases for J; bases not matched to a gene: 11. The CDR3 DNA reads TGTGCCAGCAGCTTACACGGGAGATCTAGCGGGGGGGGAGAGACCCAGTACTTC. It yields the protein CASSLHGRSSGGGETQYF.

Many counts were recorded for this clonotype. The V and J genes are TRBV7-2 and TRBJ2-1, with a weak D call TRBD1 (6 bases). Germline V gene data show CDR1 as SGHTA and CDR2 as FQGNSA. The germline V and J ends were trimmed by 2 bases and 13 bases, with 27 bases remaining between them. This CDR3 has 17 residues. The CDR3 loop is CASSLSPPGQGRGAQFF. The CDR3 nucleotides read TGTGCCAGCAGCTTAAGCCCCCCCGGGCAGGGGAGAGGGGCACAGTTCTTC.

This clonotype appeared many times. The V call is TRBV12-3 or TRBV12-4, the J call TRBJ2-4; unclear D gene. The CDR3 contains 11 residues. Trimming removed 7 bases from V and 15 bases from J, with 16 bases in between. CDR3 nucleotides: TGTGCCAGCACCTCGGGCCAAACTCCGTACTTC. It encodes CASTSGQTPYF.